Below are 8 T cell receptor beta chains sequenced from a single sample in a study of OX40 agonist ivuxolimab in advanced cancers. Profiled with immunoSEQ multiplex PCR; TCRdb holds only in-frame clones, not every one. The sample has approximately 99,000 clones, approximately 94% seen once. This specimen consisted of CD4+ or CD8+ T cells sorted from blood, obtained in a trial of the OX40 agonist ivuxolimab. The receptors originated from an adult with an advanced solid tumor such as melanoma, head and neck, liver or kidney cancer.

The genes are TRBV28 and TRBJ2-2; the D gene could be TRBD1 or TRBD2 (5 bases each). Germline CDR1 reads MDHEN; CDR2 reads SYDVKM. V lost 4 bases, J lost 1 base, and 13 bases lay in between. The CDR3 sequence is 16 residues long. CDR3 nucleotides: TGTGCCAGCAGTTCCCCGGGACGGAAGAACACCGGGGAGCTGTTTTTT. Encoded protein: CASSSPGRKNTGELFF.

CDR3 region: CASSLEAGGSYTF. For the CDR3, the DNA is TGTGCCAGCAGCTTAGAGGCAGGGGGCAGCTACACCTTC. The chain is built from TRBV7-2 and TRBJ1-2; 8 positions match TRBD1. Germline V lookup: CDR1 SGHTA, CDR2 FQGNSA. This CDR3 comprises 13 residues. J lost 9 bases, V lost 1 base, and 4 bases had no gene match.

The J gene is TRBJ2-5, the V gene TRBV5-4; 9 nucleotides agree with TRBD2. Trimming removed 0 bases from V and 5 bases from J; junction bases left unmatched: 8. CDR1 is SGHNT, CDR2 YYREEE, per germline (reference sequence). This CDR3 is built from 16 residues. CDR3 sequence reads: CASSLGGAGGPETQYF. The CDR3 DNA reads TGTGCCAGCAGCTTGGGAGGGGCGGGAGGGCCGGAGACCCAGTACTTC. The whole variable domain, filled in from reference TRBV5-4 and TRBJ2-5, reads ETGVTQSPTHLIKTRGQQVTLRCSSQSGHNTVSWYQQALGQGPQFIFQYYREEENGRGNFPPRFSGLQFPNYSSELNVNALELDDSALYLCASSLGGAGGPETQYFGPGTRLLVL.

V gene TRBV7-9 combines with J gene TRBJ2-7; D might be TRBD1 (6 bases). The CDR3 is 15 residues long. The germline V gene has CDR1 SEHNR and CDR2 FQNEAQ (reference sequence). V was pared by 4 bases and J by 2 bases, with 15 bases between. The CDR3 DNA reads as TGTGCCAGCAGCTGGGGGACACCTGCCACCTACGAGCAGTACTTC. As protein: CASSWGTPATYEQYF.

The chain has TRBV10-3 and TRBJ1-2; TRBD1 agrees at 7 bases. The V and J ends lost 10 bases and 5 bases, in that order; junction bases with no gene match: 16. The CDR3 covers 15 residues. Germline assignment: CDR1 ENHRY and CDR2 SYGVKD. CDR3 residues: CATMAQEGGWYGYTF. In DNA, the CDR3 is TGTGCCACCATGGCCCAAGAAGGGGGCTGGTATGGCTACACCTTC.

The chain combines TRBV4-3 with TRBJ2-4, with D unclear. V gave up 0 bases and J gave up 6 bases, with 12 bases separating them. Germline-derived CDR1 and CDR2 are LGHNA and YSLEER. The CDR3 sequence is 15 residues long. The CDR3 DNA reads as TGCGCCAGCAGCCAAGACTTTGGACGGCCAAACATTCAGTACTTC. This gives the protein CASSQDFGRPNIQYF.

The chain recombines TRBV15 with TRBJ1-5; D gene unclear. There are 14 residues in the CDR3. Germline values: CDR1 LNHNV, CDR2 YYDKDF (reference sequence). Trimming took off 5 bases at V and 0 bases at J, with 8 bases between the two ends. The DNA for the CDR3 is TGTGCCACCAGCGGGATTTATAGCAATCAGCCCCAGCATTTT. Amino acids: CATSGIYSNQPQHF. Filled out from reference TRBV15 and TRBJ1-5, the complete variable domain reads DAMVIQNPRYQVTQFGKPVTLSCSQTLNHNVMYWYQQKSSQAPKLLFHYYDKDFNNEADTPDNFQSRRPNTSFCFLDIRSPGLGDTAMYLCATSGIYSNQPQHFGDGTRLSIL.

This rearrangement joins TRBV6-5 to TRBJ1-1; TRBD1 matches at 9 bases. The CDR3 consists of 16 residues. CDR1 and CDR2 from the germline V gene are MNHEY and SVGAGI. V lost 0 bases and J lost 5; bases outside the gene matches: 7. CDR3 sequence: CASSYSSGQGGTEAFF. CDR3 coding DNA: TGTGCCAGCAGTTACTCGTCGGGACAGGGAGGGACTGAAGCTTTCTTT.